The following is a TCR beta chain sequence with its context. Assay: immunoSEQ multiplex PCR; the TCRdb copy retains only in-frame clones and omits some. The sample includes 450,000 to 500,000 clones, roughly 85% seen only once; the top ten take over 9.5%. This sample was included in a study of shared clonotypes between healthy human individuals. From germline, CDR1 is SGHAT and CDR2 FQDESV (reference sequence). Between the trimmed V and J ends, which lost 2 bases and 6 bases, there was a span of 19 bases. This CDR3 comprises 16 residues. V usage is TRBV11-1 and J usage is TRBJ1-2, with D hard to call. This receptor was taken from a woman aged 40 to 50 in good health. Some clones in this sample may be carry-over from other donors' samples. The sequenced material came from PBMCs. This chain's CDR3 is CASSLSPSRTRNGYTF. CDR3 DNA sequence: TGTGCCAGCAGCTTATCTCCGTCCCGCACTAGGAATGGCTACACCTTC.